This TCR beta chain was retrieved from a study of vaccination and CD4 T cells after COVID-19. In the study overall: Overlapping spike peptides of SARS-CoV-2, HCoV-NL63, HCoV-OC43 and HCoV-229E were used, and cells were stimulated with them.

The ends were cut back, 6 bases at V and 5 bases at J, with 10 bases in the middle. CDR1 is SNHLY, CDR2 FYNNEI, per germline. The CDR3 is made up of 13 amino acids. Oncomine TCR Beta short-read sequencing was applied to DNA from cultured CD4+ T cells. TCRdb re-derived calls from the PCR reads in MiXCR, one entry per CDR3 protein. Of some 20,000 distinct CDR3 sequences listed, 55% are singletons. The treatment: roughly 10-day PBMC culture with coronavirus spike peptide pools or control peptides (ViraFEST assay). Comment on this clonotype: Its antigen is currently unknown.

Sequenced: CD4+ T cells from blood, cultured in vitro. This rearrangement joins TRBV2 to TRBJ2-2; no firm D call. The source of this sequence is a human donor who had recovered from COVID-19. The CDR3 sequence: CASRQNPTGELFF. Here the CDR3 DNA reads TGTGCCAGCAGGCAAAATCCGACCGGGGAGCTGTTTTTT.